Listed below are T cell receptor beta chains from one sample, sequenced in a study of T cells expressing NK-cell markers. Following a re-call of the 5' RACE reads, TCRdb has one entry per CDR3 protein and lacks DNA. The sample includes 400,000 to 500,000 distinct CDR3 sequences. The sequenced material came from blood T cells: a sorted CD56 or NKG2C T cell subset, CD4+ or CD8+ T cells, or bulk PBMC T cells (not recorded which). Receptors originate from a woman aged 18-70 years in good health. The CDR3 runs from the conserved cysteine through the conserved F or W. A clone size is listed for some rows: how often the clone was seen (once, few, many), or a class if it is expanded.

J | length | size | V | CDR3
TRBJ1-2 | 16 | . | TRBV4-3 | CASSQDYRQEFYGYTF
TRBJ1-6 | 14 | . | TRBV5-4 | CASSLWGYNSPLHF
TRBJ2-1 | 14 | . | TRBV5-1 | CASSLFPSYNEQFF
TRBJ1-6 | 14 | . | TRBV3-1 | CASSQDSGNSPLHF
TRBJ1-1 | 14 | . | TRBV4-3 | CASSQDPPYTEAFF
TRBJ1-4 | 12 | . | TRBV20-1 | CSVEGAGEKLFF
TRBJ2-1 | 15 | large | TRBV20-1 | CSASTTSGPTNEQFF
TRBJ2-2 | 13 | . | TRBV12-3/TRBV12-4 | CASGTGLTGELFF
TRBJ2-3 | 14 | . | TRBV10-2 | CASGGGRNTDTQYF
TRBJ2-5 | 13 | . | TRBV20-1 | CSASDDSGETQYF
TRBJ1-2 | 14 | . | TRBV5-6 | CASSRDRVDYGYTF